This T cell receptor (beta chain) was found in a study of T cells in women clearing cervical HPV infection. Study-level results: Richness plus V gene abundances separated cases from controls with AUC 0.8 to 0.85. It is unknown whether associations predate infection; no effector/memory or HPV-specific sorting.

Germline lookup yields CDR1 LNHDA and CDR2 SQIVND (reference sequence). The CDR3 loop spans 14 amino acids. Remarks on this clone: The antigen is not known. The sequence runs out 3 residues before the end of the CDR3; the remainder is reconstructed from the germline J gene.

TCRdb keeps only in-frame clones here, not all; method: immunoSEQ multiplex PCR. This sample lists over 30,000 clones; its ten largest clones have approximately 1.5%. The TCR sequence derives from a woman between 18 and 69 years old with a cervical HPV16 infection that either progressed to CIN3+ or cleared (not recorded which). V is TRBV19 and J is TRBJ1-1; tentatively, D is TRBD1 (5 bases). Sequenced: blood buffy coat. This CDR3 reads CASSIQGPSETAFF. The part of the CDR3 DNA that was read is TGTGCCAGTAGTATACAGGGTCCCTCAGAGACA.